What follows is one TCR beta chain and its context. This record comes from a study of control samples from healthy donors and cancer patients. This CDR3 has 11 amino acids. The repertoire was sequenced with immunoSEQ multiplex PCR; TCRdb's copy has only in-frame clones and lacks some. Of roughly 170,000 clones listed, about 91% are singletons. This clonotype originated in a woman in her twenties or thirties in good health. The chain carries TRBV1 and TRBJ2-5; the table's D call of TRBD2 was not tested on the DNA. TRBV1 represents a pseudogene. Sequenced: blood. Here the CDR3 reads CTSSTGGTQYF. Here the CDR3 DNA reads TGCACCAGCAGCACGGGGGGGACCCAGTACTTC.